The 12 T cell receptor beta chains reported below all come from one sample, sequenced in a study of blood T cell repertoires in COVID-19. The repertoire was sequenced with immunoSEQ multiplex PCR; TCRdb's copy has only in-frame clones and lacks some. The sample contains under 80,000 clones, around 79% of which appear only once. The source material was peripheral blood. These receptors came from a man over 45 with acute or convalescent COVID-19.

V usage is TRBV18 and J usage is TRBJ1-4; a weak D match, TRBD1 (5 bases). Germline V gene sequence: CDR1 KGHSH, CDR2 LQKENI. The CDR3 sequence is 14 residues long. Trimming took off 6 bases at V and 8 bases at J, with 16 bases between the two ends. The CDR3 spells CASSQGALGEKLFF. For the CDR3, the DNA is TGTGCCAGCTCCCAAGGGGCCTTAGGGGAAAAACTGTTTTTT. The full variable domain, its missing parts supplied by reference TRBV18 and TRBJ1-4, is NAGVMQNPRHLVRRRGQEARLRCSPMKGHSHVYWYRQLPEEGLKFMVYLQKENIIDESGMPKERFSAEFPKEGPSILRIQQVVRGDSAAYFCASSQGALGEKLFFGSGTQLSVL.

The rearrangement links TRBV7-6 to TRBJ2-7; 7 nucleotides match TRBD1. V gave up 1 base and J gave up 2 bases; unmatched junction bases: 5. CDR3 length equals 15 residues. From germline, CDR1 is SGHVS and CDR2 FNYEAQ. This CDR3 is CASSLGQGGPYEQYF. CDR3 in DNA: TGTGCCAGCAGCTTAGGACAGGGTGGTCCCTACGAGCAGTACTTC. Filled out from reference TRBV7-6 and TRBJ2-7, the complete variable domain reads GAGVSQSPRYKVTKRGQDVALRCDPISGHVSLYWYRQALGQGPEFLTYFNYEAQQDKSGLPNDRFSAERPEGSISTLTIQRTEQRDSAMYRCASSLGQGGPYEQYFGPGTRLTVT.

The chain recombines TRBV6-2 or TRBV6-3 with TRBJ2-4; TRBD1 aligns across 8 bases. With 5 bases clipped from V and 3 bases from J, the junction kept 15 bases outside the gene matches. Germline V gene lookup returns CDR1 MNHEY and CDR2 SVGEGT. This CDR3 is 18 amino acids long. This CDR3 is CASSTSRQGSNGKNIQYF. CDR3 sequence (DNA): TGTGCCAGCAGTACCTCCCGACAGGGGTCGAATGGCAAAAACATTCAGTACTTC.

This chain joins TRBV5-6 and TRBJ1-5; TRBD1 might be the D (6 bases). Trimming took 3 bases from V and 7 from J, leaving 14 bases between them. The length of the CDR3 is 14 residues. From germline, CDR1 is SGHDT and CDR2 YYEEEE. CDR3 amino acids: CASSWGSRGQPQHF. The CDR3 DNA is TGTGCCAGCAGCTGGGGGTCGAGGGGGCAGCCCCAGCATTTT.

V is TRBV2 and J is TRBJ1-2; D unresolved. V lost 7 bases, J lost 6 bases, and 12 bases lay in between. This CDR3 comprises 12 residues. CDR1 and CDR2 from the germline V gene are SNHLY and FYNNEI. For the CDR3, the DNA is TGTGCCAGCAAATACAGCGGGGATGGCTACACCTTC. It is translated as CASKYSGDGYTF.

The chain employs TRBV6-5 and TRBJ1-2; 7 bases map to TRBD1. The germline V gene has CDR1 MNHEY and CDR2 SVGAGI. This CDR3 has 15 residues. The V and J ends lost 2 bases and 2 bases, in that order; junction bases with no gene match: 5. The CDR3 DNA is TGTGCCAGCAGTTACGGCAGGGGGGCGAACTATGGCTACACCTTC. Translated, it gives CASSYGRGANYGYTF.

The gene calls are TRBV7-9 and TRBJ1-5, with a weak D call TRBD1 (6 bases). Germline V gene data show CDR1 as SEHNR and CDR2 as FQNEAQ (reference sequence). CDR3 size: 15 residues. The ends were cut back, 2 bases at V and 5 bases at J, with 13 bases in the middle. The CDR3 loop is CASSLTGTGYQPQHF. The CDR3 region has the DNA TGTGCCAGCAGCTTAACAGGTACAGGGTATCAGCCCCAGCATTTT.

The CDR3 spells CASAEGMNTEAFF. The CDR3, as DNA: TGCGCCAGTGCGGAGGGGATGAACACTGAAGCTTTCTTT. The chain combines TRBV5-1 with TRBJ1-1; D perhaps matches TRBD1 (5 bases). The CDR3 has 13 amino acids. V was pared by 8 bases and J by 0 bases, with 11 bases between. Germline V lookup: CDR1 SGHRS, CDR2 YFSETQ.

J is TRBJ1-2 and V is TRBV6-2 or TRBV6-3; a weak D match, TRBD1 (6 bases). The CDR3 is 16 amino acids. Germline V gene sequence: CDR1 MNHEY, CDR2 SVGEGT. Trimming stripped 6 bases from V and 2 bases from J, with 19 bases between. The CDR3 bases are TGTGCCAGCAGCCGGGCCGGGACAATTAAGAACTATGGCTACACCTTC. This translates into CASSRAGTIKNYGYTF.

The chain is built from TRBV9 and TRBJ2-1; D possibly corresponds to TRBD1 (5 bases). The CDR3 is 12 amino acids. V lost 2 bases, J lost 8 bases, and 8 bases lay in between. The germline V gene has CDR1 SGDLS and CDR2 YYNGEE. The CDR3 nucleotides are TGTGCCAGCAGCGTCACCAGGGATGAGCAGTTCTTC. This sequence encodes CASSVTRDEQFF.

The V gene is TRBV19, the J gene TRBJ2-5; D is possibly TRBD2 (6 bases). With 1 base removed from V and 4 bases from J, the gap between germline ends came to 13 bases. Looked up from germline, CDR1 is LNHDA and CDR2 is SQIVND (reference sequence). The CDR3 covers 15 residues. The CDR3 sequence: CASSIGGVKGETQYF. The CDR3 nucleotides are TGTGCCAGTAGTATAGGGGGGGTCAAGGGAGAGACCCAGTACTTC.

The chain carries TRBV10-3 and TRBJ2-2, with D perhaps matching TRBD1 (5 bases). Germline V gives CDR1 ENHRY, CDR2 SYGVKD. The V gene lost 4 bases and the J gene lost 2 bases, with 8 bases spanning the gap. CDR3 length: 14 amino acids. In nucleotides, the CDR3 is TGTGCCATCAGTGGCAGGGCCAACACCGGGGAGCTGTTTTTT. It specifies CAISGRANTGELFF.